This T cell receptor (beta chain) was sequenced in a study of cytomegalovirus exposure and HLA in healthy donors. With 5 bases removed from V and 4 bases from J, the gap between germline ends came to 11 bases. CDR3 size: 14 residues. Germline CDR1 reads SEHNR; CDR2 reads FQNEAQ (reference sequence). The PCR contained 60 Vbeta and 13 Jbeta primers. The method was immunoSEQ multiplex PCR; TCRdb's version includes in-frame clones alone and lacks a portion of them. The table includes some 150,000 clones, approximately 75% detected once. The sequencing sample was made of PBMCs. The sequence was collected from a man aged 25 to 45 in good health and CMV-seropositive. The J gene is TRBJ2-2, the V gene TRBV7-9, with D uncertain. Here the CDR3 DNA reads TGTGCCAGCAGCGTACCCTGGGCCACCGGGGAGCTGTTTTTT. Amino acid sequence: CASSVPWATGELFF.